This T cell receptor beta chain was identified in a study of metastatic and nonmetastatic thyroid tumors. Patients had received no treatment of any kind before thyroid surgery. TCRdb ran MiXCR on the PCR reads. The table includes around 20,000 clones, 32% detected once. The table lists this clone with a few counts. Trimming left V 2 bases short and J 4 bases short, with 5 bases between. The germline V gene has CDR1 MDHEN and CDR2 SYDVKM. The length of the CDR3 is 12 residues. The TCR sequence derives from a female donor with papillary thyroid cancer or a benign thyroid nodule (not recorded which). Some clones in this sample may be carry-over from other donors' samples. What was sequenced was adjacent normal tissue. The V gene is TRBV28, the J gene TRBJ2-5; D is possibly TRBD2 (5 bases). CDR3 sequence: CASSLAGETQYF. The CDR3 nucleotides read TGTGCCAGCAGTTTAGCGGGAGAGACCCAGTACTTC.